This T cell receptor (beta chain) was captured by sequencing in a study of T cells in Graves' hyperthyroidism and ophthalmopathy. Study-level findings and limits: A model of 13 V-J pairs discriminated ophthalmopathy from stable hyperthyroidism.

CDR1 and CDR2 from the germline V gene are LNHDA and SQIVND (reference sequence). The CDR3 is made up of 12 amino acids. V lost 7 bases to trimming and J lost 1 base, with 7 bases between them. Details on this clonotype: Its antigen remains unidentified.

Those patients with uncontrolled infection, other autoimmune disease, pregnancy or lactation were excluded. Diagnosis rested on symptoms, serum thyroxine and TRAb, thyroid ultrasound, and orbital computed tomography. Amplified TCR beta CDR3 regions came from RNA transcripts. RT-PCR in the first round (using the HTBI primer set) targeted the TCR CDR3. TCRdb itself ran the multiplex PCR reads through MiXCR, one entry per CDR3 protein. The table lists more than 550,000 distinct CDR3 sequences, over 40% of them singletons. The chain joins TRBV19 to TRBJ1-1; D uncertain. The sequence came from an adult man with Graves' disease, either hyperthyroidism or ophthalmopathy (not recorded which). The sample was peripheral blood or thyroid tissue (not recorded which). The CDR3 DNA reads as TGTGCCAGTATACGGGAGAACACTGAAGCTTTCTTT. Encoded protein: CASIRENTEAFF.